One and the same sample provided the 20 T cell receptor beta chains below, sequenced in a study of shared clonotypes between healthy human individuals (dated by TCRdb to the early 2020s). The protocol used for the library was the immunoSEQ multiplex PCR assay. The source is immuneACCESS, and TCRdb retained only in-frame sequences with V and J called. Part of the clones is not carried over; for the studies checked, unresolved V genes explain less than half of this, and the remainder is unexplained. This sample lists about 2 million clones; 90% to 95% were detected once. The top ten clones comprise around 0.13% of the sample. Material: naive CD4+ T cells sorted from blood. Reading the label with the study, this specimen's cell subset or site is: CD45RA+ positively selected. Source of these receptors: a man in his late teens or twenties in good health.

The rearrangement links TRBV28 to TRBJ1-2; no reliable D call. Germline V gene data show CDR1 as MDHEN and CDR2 as SYDVKM. This CDR3 contains 14 residues. Trimming cost V 5 bases and J 4 bases, with 14 bases left between them. The CDR3 DNA is TGTGCCAGCAGTCTCCTGGTCTCACTCTATGGCTACACCTTC. Protein sequence: CASSLLVSLYGYTF.

The rearrangement joins TRBV10-3 to TRBJ1-5, with no clear D. The CDR3 spans 16 residues. V lost 3 bases to trimming and J lost 0 bases, with 12 bases between them. CDR1 ENHRY and CDR2 SYGVKD come from the germline V gene. In nucleotides, the CDR3 is TGTGCCATCAGTGATGGGGAGTTATATAGCAATCAGCCCCAGCATTTT. It translates to CAISDGELYSNQPQHF.

This clone was picked up a small number of times. The rearrangement links TRBV2 to TRBJ2-7; D gene ambiguous. Germline CDR1 is SNHLY and CDR2 is FYNNEI. The CDR3 has 14 amino acids. V was cut by 7 bases and J by 2 bases, with 15 bases left in between. This chain's CDR3 is CASTTRFPPYEQYF. DNA of the CDR3: TGTGCCAGCACCACTCGTTTCCCCCCCTACGAGCAGTACTTC.

This clone showed up just once. The chain is built from TRBV5-1 and TRBJ2-3; the D call may be TRBD1 or TRBD2 (5 bases each). The germline CDR1 and CDR2 sequences are SGHRS and YFSETQ. The V end lost 0 bases, the J end lost 4 bases, and 12 bases lay between the germline ends. The CDR3 has 15 amino acids. The CDR3 sequence: CASSLAWGSADTQYF. The CDR3, as DNA: TGCGCCAGCAGCTTGGCCTGGGGGTCCGCAGATACGCAGTATTTT.

The gene calls are TRBV28 and TRBJ1-4; 7 bases fit TRBD1. Unmatched junction bases numbered 15, after V lost 3 bases and J lost 8 bases. The germline V gene encodes CDR1 MDHEN and CDR2 SYDVKM. This CDR3 has 17 residues. This CDR3 is CASSFDRVGSVGEKLFF. CDR3 DNA sequence: TGTGCCAGCAGTTTCGACAGGGTAGGGTCGGTGGGAGAAAAACTGTTTTTT.

J is TRBJ2-7 and V is TRBV6-6, with 8 bases that match TRBD1. J was trimmed by 5 bases and V by 6 bases; bases with no gene match: 3. This CDR3 region has 12 residues. Germline values: CDR1 MNHNY, CDR2 SVGAGI (reference sequence). CDR3 loop: CASSPDRDEQYF. CDR3 in DNA: TGTGCCAGCAGCCCGGACAGGGACGAGCAGTACTTC.

A note on this clone: Other DNA sequences from this sample encode an identical CDR3 as well. The V and J genes are TRBV6-5 and TRBJ2-7; tentative D call: TRBD1 (6 bases). Germline V CDR1 and CDR2: MNHEY, SVGAGI. The V and J ends lost 5 bases and 9 bases respectively, with 14 bases between them. This CDR3 contains 12 residues. This CDR3 is CASSPPQGRQYF. The CDR3 DNA sequence: TGTGCCAGCAGTCCTCCACAGGGCCGGCAGTACTTC.

Remarks on this clone: The same CDR3 is also encoded by other DNA sequences in this sample. The genes are TRBV19 and TRBJ1-1, with D perhaps matching TRBD1 (6 bases). CDR1 is LNHDA and CDR2 is SQIVND in the germline V gene (reference sequence). This CDR3 has 11 residues. Trimming left V 4 bases short and J 7 bases short, with 7 bases between. The CDR3 loop reads CASSTRGEAFF. CDR3 DNA: TGTGCCAGTAGTACCAGGGGTGAAGCTTTCTTT.

The chain carries TRBV29-1 and TRBJ1-4, with 9 positions matching TRBD1. Germline V lookup: CDR1 SQVTM, CDR2 ANQGSEA. V lost 4 bases and J lost 6; bases outside the gene matches: 6. The CDR3 is 14 residues long. Here the CDR3 DNA reads TGCAGCGTTGGACCCGGGACAGGGTATGAAAAACTGTTTTTT. Its protein is CSVGPGTGYEKLFF.

V usage is TRBV28 and J usage is TRBJ1-2; D uncertain. Germline V lookup: CDR1 MDHEN, CDR2 SYDVKM. There are 12 residues in the CDR3. Trimming left V 10 bases short and J 2 bases short, with 11 bases between. CDR3 residues: CAIRGRNYGYTF. As DNA, the CDR3 is TGTGCCATCCGAGGACGGAACTATGGCTACACCTTC.

The V gene is TRBV13, the J gene TRBJ1-3, with 7 bases fitting TRBD1. There are 16 residues in the CDR3. CDR1 and CDR2 from the germline V gene are PRHDT and FYEKMQ (reference sequence). Germline trimming cut 4 bases from V and 3 bases from J; bases unmatched to any gene: 9. CDR3 amino acids: CASSSRTGIGGNTIYF. CDR3 nucleotides: TGTGCCAGCAGCTCAAGGACAGGAATAGGTGGAAACACCATATATTTT.

The genes are TRBV29-1 and TRBJ2-1, with 8 bases fitting TRBD2. The V gene end was trimmed by 4 bases and the J gene end by 1 base; junction bases not matched to a gene: 9. The CDR3 has 16 residues. The germline V gene has CDR1 SQVTM and CDR2 ANQGSEA. The CDR3 here is CSVVSRGGRSYNEQFF. Here the CDR3 DNA reads TGCAGCGTTGTAAGTCGGGGGGGTAGGTCCTACAATGAGCAGTTCTTC.

This chain uses TRBV2 with TRBJ1-4, with D uncertain. Deletions cut 4 bases from V and 4 bases from J, with 10 bases between. The germline V gene has CDR1 SNHLY and CDR2 FYNNEI. This CDR3 has 14 residues. In DNA form, the CDR3 reads TGTGCCAGCAGTGGCGACCGACGTAATGAAAAACTGTTTTTT. Protein sequence: CASSGDRRNEKLFF.

Regarding this clone: This sample includes further DNA sequences coding for the same CDR3. J is TRBJ1-4 and V is TRBV5-1, with D unclear. The V end lost 0 bases, the J end lost 4 bases, and 7 bases lay between the germline ends. The CDR3 runs 14 residues. Germline CDR1 reads SGHRS; CDR2 reads YFSETQ. CDR3 in DNA: TGCGCCAGCAGCTTGGCGGGCTTTAATGAAAAACTGTTTTTT. Residues: CASSLAGFNEKLFF.

V usage is TRBV7-9 and J usage is TRBJ1-1; D possibly corresponds to TRBD1 (5 bases). V was shortened by 8 bases and J by 0 bases, with 10 bases between the two germline ends. Per germline, CDR1 SEHNR and CDR2 FQNEAQ (reference sequence). The length of the CDR3 is 13 residues. The chain's CDR3 is CASSQGMNTEAFF. The CDR3 DNA follows: TGTGCCAGCTCGCAGGGAATGAACACTGAAGCTTTCTTT.

The gene calls are TRBV4-2 and TRBJ2-1; D gene ambiguous. The CDR3 spans 15 residues. V was cut by 0 bases and J by 0 bases, with 6 bases left in between. Germline lookup yields CDR1 LGHNA and CDR2 YNFKEQ. The CDR3 DNA follows: TGTGCCAGCAGCCAAGACTTAGGCTCCTACAATGAGCAGTTCTTC. It is translated as CASSQDLGSYNEQFF.

The rearrangement links TRBV9 to TRBJ1-4; 8 bases are a match to TRBD1. V lost 2 bases and J lost 6; bases outside the gene matches: 3. The CDR3 extends over 14 amino acids. CDR1 and CDR2 (germline): SGDLS, YYNGEE. CDR3 coding DNA: TGTGCCAGCAGCGTGTACAGGGGGGATGAAAAACTGTTTTTT. It is translated as CASSVYRGDEKLFF. The complete variable domain, with remaining parts taken from reference TRBV9 and TRBJ1-4, reads DSGVTQTPKHLITATGQRVTLRCSPRSGDLSVYWYQQSLDQGLQFLIQYYNGEERAKGNILERFSAQQFPDLHSELNLSSLELGDSALYFCASSVYRGDEKLFFGSGTQLSVL.

The chain is built from TRBV6-1 and TRBJ1-1; D gene unclear. Germline values: CDR1 MNHNS, CDR2 SASEGT. The CDR3 covers 14 residues. The V end was cut by 4 bases, the J end by 1 base, with 10 bases between. CDR3 sequence reads: CASSVSGRNTEAFF. The CDR3 coding sequence is TGTGCCAGCAGTGTTTCCGGCAGGAACACTGAAGCTTTCTTT.

The rearrangement uses TRBV6-5 and TRBJ2-7; perhaps TRBD2 as D (5 bases). Trimming stripped 5 bases from V and 3 bases from J, with 11 bases between. The CDR3 extends over 13 amino acids. Germline lookup yields CDR1 MNHEY and CDR2 SVGAGI. CDR3 protein: CASSRGSNYEQYF. The CDR3 nucleotides are TGTGCCAGCAGTAGAGGGAGCAACTACGAGCAGTACTTC.

A single count supports this clone. The chain combines TRBV11-2 with TRBJ2-3; D not certain. Trimming took off 5 bases at V and 1 base at J, with 10 bases between the two ends. Looked up from germline, CDR1 is SGHAT and CDR2 is FQNNGV. This CDR3 contains 14 residues. The CDR3 DNA sequence: TGTGCCAGCAGCACCCTAAGGGGCACAGATACGCAGTATTTT. It is translated as CASSTLRGTDTQYF.